One sample yielded the 5 T cell receptor beta chains listed below, sequenced in a study of blood T cell repertoires in COVID-19. Sequencing was performed with immunoSEQ multiplex PCR; in TCRdb, only in-frame clones are kept and a portion is missing. Here the sample spans about 110,000 clones, about two thirds being singletons. Sequenced input: peripheral blood. These receptors originate from a woman in her thirties or forties with acute or convalescent COVID-19.

The V call is TRBV3-1 (or the pseudogene TRBV3-2), the J call TRBJ2-1; D ambiguous. CDR1 and CDR2 from the germline V gene are LGHDT and YNNKEL (reference sequence). This CDR3 contains 11 residues. V lost 3 bases to trimming and J lost 10 bases, with 7 bases between them. The CDR3 loop is CASSHQWEQFF. As DNA, the CDR3 is TGTGCCAGCAGCCACCAGTGGGAGCAGTTCTTC.

Comments on this clone: An end of the junction does not agree with germline; a read error may underlie this. The chain uses TRBV14 and TRBJ2-7; TRBD2 aligns across 8 bases. This CDR3 is built from 17 residues. Looked up from germline, CDR1 is SGHDN and CDR2 is FVKESK. The CDR3 nucleotides read TGTGCCAGCAGCCAAACGGGTTGGCGGGGGGAGTCCTCCGAGCAGTACTTC. It is translated as CASSQTGWRGESSEQYF.

This clone was counted only a few times. The rearrangement uses TRBV6-2 or TRBV6-3 and TRBJ1-1; TRBD1 aligns across 9 bases. CDR3 size: 11 residues. Unmatched junction bases numbered 3, after V lost 5 bases and J lost 11 bases. Germline V gene data show CDR1 as MNHEY and CDR2 as SVGEGT. The CDR3 sequence: CASSGDRVAFF. The CDR3 bases are TGTGCCAGCAGTGGGGACAGGGTGGCTTTCTTT.

The rearrangement joins TRBV5-1 to TRBJ1-2; no definite D call. CDR1 and CDR2 (germline): SGHRS, YFSETQ. Trimming stripped 1 base from V and 4 bases from J, with 8 bases between. CDR3 length: 13 amino acids. Written as DNA, the CDR3 is TGCGCCAGCAGCTTGAACTACCTCTATGGCTACACCTTC. As protein: CASSLNYLYGYTF.

The chain recombines TRBV7-3 with TRBJ2-5, with D perhaps matching TRBD1 (6 bases). CDR3 length: 13 residues. The V end was cut by 4 bases, the J end by 5 bases, with 11 bases between. Germline-derived CDR1 and CDR2 are SGHTA and FQGTGA. CDR3 sequence reads: CASSSRGGETQYF. CDR3 DNA sequence: TGTGCCAGCAGCTCCAGGGGCGGGGAGACCCAGTACTTC.